This T cell receptor beta chain is drawn from a study of T-cell memory formation after mild COVID-19. Study as a whole: TCR clusters mostly belonged to single donors.

TCRdb ran MiXCR on the 5' RACE reads and lists one entry per CDR3 protein. The table shows roughly 100,000 distinct CDR3 sequences, with 9.5% to 15% occurring only once. On this clonotype: Its antigen remains unknown.

Study-level findings and limits: The authors left the SARS-CoV-2 specificity of second-wave clones peaking on day 37 unconfirmed.

The germline CDR1 and CDR2 sequences are SNHLY and FYNNEI. This CDR3 region has 12 residues. Between the trimmed V and J ends, which lost 5 bases and 4 bases, there was a span of 6 bases. This receptor was taken from an adult woman who had mild COVID-19 (a few samples of this study predate the infection). Cell type and time point are not known. Sample: PBMCs or a T cell subset sorted from them (not recorded which). The chain couples TRBV2 to TRBJ2-1; no definite D call. Here the CDR3 reads CASSYHYNEQFF. The CDR3 DNA reads as TGTGCCAGCAGTTATCATTACAATGAGCAGTTCTTC.